This T cell receptor (beta chain) was documented in a study of T cell repertoires in cytomegalovirus infection. TCRdb independently ran MiXCR on the reads; one entry per CDR3 protein. This table holds hundreds of thousands of distinct CDR3 sequences, 30% to 35% found once. This CDR3 is 18 amino acids long. Germline loops: CDR1 SGHVS, CDR2 FNYEAQ. The V gene lost 7 bases and the J gene lost 0 bases, with 19 bases spanning the gap. This clonotype was counted many times. Its antigen is still unknown. The sample in question was cultured PBMCs, obtained from culture after CMV antigen stimulation. This chain uses TRBV7-6 with TRBJ2-6, with D possibly TRBD2 on 6 matching bases. This TCR was recovered from a human donor in good health (CMV status not recorded). Some clones in this sample may be carry-over from other donors' samples. This CDR3 reads CASTLEPGLGSGANVLTF. CDR3 nucleotide sequence: TGTGCCAGCACTCTCGAACCGGGACTGGGCTCTGGGGCCAACGTCCTGACTTTC.